This TCR beta chain came from a study of technical replicates of blood from several donors. V gave up 3 bases and J gave up 1 base, with 10 bases separating them. Germline CDR1 is SGDLS and CDR2 is YYNGEE. The CDR3 contains 14 residues. TCRdb's table, derived via immunoSEQ multiplex PCR, lists solely in-frame clones and lacks some. The sample includes roughly 100,000 clones, 90% to 96% of them seen just once. The specimen was T cells isolated from PBMCs. The clonotype originates from a human donor in good health. The chain links TRBV9 to TRBJ1-1; possibly TRBD1 for D (6 bases). For the CDR3, the DNA is TGTGCCAGCAGCGAAGTACAGGGGAACACTGAAGCTTTCTTT. Protein product: CASSEVQGNTEAFF.